The 24 T cell receptor beta chains in this list originate from one sample, sequenced in a study of T cell repertoires in cytomegalovirus infection. Their specific antigens are unknown. One entry per CDR3 protein, called by TCRdb with MiXCR from the reads. The data hold about 830,000 distinct CDR3 sequences, with 30% to 35% observed a single time. The sample in question was cultured CD8+ T cells from PBMCs, obtained from culture after CMV antigen stimulation. The receptors come from a human donor in good health (CMV status not recorded). Some clones in this sample may be carry-over from other donors' samples.

This clonotype was counted a single time. The rearrangement links TRBV4-1 to TRBJ1-1; perhaps TRBD1 as D (6 bases). Germline V gene sequence: CDR1 MGHRA, CDR2 YSYEKL. V was pared by 0 bases and J by 10 bases, with 21 bases between. The CDR3 totals 16 residues. CDR3 DNA sequence: TGCGCCAGCAGCCAAGAAGGCGACAGAACAGGGAGATTAGCTTTCTTT. Protein sequence: CASSQEGDRTGRLAFF.

This clonotype was counted at least ten times. The chain has TRBV6-5 and TRBJ2-3; D gene uncertain. This CDR3 is 16 amino acids long. Germline loops: CDR1 MNHEY, CDR2 SVGAGI. V lost 0 bases, J lost 0 bases, and 10 bases lay in between. This CDR3 is CASSYSPEPSTDTQYF. The DNA for the CDR3 is TGTGCCAGCAGTTACTCACCGGAACCCAGCACAGATACGCAGTATTTT.

The chain uses TRBV11-2 and TRBJ2-3; no definite D call. CDR3 length equals 18 residues. In germline, CDR1 is SGHAT, CDR2 FQNNGV. The V end was cut by 2 bases, the J end by 0 bases, with 18 bases between. The CDR3 spells CASSLLRLVVSSTDTQYF. CDR3 bases: TGTGCCAGCAGCTTACTACGGCTGGTTGTTTCTAGCACAGATACGCAGTATTTT.

This clonotype was recorded many times. V is TRBV7-9 and J is TRBJ2-3; TRBD2 is a possible D gene (5 bases). CDR1 SEHNR and CDR2 FQNEAQ come from the germline V gene (reference sequence). Trimming shortened V by 1 base and J by 4 bases, and 15 bases separated the two germline ends. This CDR3 comprises 16 residues. The CDR3 reads CASSLVSGPSPDTQYF. CDR3 nucleotides: TGTGCCAGCAGCTTAGTATCCGGGCCTAGCCCAGATACGCAGTATTTT.

This chain joins TRBV6-5 and TRBJ2-7; D perhaps matches TRBD1 (6 bases). This CDR3 has 14 amino acids. The germline CDR1 and CDR2 sequences are MNHEY and SVGAGI. V lost 6 bases, J lost 6 bases, and 18 bases lay in between. The CDR3 loop reads CASREDSVVGEQYV. CDR3 DNA: TGTGCCAGCAGGGAGGACAGTGTGGTTGGCGAGCAGTACGTC.

This clonotype appeared many times. The rearrangement links TRBV7-9 to TRBJ2-1; D unresolved. This CDR3 is 16 amino acids long. CDR1 is SEHNR and CDR2 is FQNEAQ in the germline V gene (reference sequence). V was shortened by 4 bases and J by 0 bases, with 13 bases between the two germline ends. The CDR3: CASSSRGSNSYNEQFF. Here the CDR3 DNA reads TGTGCCAGCAGCTCACGCGGTTCCAACTCCTACAATGAGCAGTTCTTC.

V is TRBV15 and J is TRBJ2-2; TRBD2 aligns across 7 bases. The J segment lost 4 bases and the V segment lost 1 base, leaving 6 bases of the junction unmatched. Germline CDR1 reads LNHNV; CDR2 reads YYDKDF (reference sequence). The CDR3 loop spans 16 amino acids. CDR3 protein: CATSRVREGPTGELFF. In DNA, the CDR3 is TGTGCCACCAGCAGAGTGAGGGAGGGACCCACCGGGGAGCTGTTTTTT.

The chain carries TRBV4-2 and TRBJ2-7; 7 bases are shared with TRBD1. J was trimmed by 5 bases and V by 0 bases; bases with no gene match: 16. Germline V gene lookup returns CDR1 LGHNA and CDR2 YNFKEQ. CDR3 length equals 18 residues. The CDR3 reads CASSQDYAPGTAVDEQYF. The CDR3 DNA reads as TGTGCCAGCAGCCAAGATTACGCCCCCGGGACAGCAGTTGACGAGCAGTACTTC.

The rearrangement uses TRBV6-6 and TRBJ2-7; a possible D gene is TRBD2 (5 bases). Germline loops: CDR1 MNHNY, CDR2 SVGAGI (reference sequence). The CDR3 is 14 residues long. V was clipped by 3 bases and J by 1 base, with 10 bases between them. CDR3 region: CASSYTGNSYEQYF. The CDR3 DNA follows: TGTGCCAGCAGTTATACGGGGAATTCCTACGAGCAGTACTTC.

The gene calls are TRBV7-6 and TRBJ1-4; no clear D. The CDR3 is 17 amino acids. V lost 3 bases and J 1 base, leaving 15 bases between the germline ends. CDR1 is SGHVS, CDR2 FNYEAQ, per germline. CDR3 nucleotide sequence: TGTGCCAGCAGCTTGGAGGCGGGGAGGCGAACTAATGAAAAACTGTTTTTT. Translating it yields CASSLEAGRRTNEKLFF.

This clonotype was found a few times. Its ends do not fully match the called genes, so a read error is possible. The chain employs TRBV19 and TRBJ2-3; D uncertain. Germline V lookup: CDR1 LNHDA, CDR2 SQIVND (reference sequence). The CDR3 covers 12 residues. This CDR3 reads CTSSTWADTQYF. In DNA form, the CDR3 reads TGTACCAGTAGTACCTGGGCAGATACGCAGTATTTT. Based on the CDR3 plus reference TRBV19 and TRBJ2-3, the full variable domain is DGGITQSPKYLFRKEGQNVTLSCEQNLNHDAMYWYRQDPGQGLRLIYYSQIVNDFQKGDIAEGYSVSREKKESFPLTVTSAQKNPTAFYLCTSSTWADTQYFGPGTRLTVL.

The V call is TRBV27, the J call TRBJ1-5; 7 positions match TRBD1. The germline gives CDR1 MNHEY, CDR2 SMNVEV (reference sequence). With V trimmed by 2 bases and J by 1 base, 5 bases remained unmatched. The CDR3 covers 16 residues. The CDR3 DNA sequence: TGTGCCAGCAGTTTAGAATGGGGACAGAGCAATCAGCCCCAGCATTTT. It is translated as CASSLEWGQSNQPQHF.

The chain carries TRBV29-1 and TRBJ2-1; TRBD2 matches 9 bases. Trimming took 8 bases from V and 3 from J; bases not matched to a gene: 5. The CDR3 totals 13 residues. The germline CDR1 and CDR2 sequences are SQVTM and ANQGSEA. The CDR3 coding sequence is TGCAGCTTACTAGCGGGTGACTACAATGAGCAGTTCTTC. As protein: CSLLAGDYNEQFF.

This chain links TRBV27 with TRBJ1-2, with TRBD1 as a possible D gene (5 bases). Between the trimmed V and J ends, which lost 8 bases and 4 bases, there was a span of 14 bases. Germline values: CDR1 MNHEY, CDR2 SMNVEV (reference sequence). The CDR3 contains 13 residues. The CDR3 DNA reads as TGTGCCAGCGGCCCTGGGGCCTCCTATGGCTACACCTTC. This gives the protein CASGPGASYGYTF.

About this clonotype itself: At one of its ends the junction is not consistent with the germline gene, which may arise from a read error. This chain connects TRBV7-6 to TRBJ2-7; TRBD2 matches 8 bases. The CDR3 spans 15 residues. The germline gives CDR1 SGHVS, CDR2 FNYEAQ. The CDR3 sequence is CASSPRGGFSYEHYF. The CDR3 DNA follows: TGTGCCAGCAGTCCCCGGGGGGGTTTCTCCTACGAGCACTACTTC.

The V and J genes are TRBV2 and TRBJ1-2, with 7 bases fitting TRBD1. Germline V gives CDR1 SNHLY, CDR2 FYNNEI. The CDR3 extends over 16 amino acids. The trim removed 4 bases at V and 3 bases at J, leaving 11 bases unmatched. CDR3 loop: CASSGRQGPSDYGYTF. CDR3 in DNA: TGTGCCAGCAGTGGGCGACAGGGCCCAAGCGACTATGGCTACACCTTC.

This clonotype turned up a few times. CDR3 sequence (DNA): TGTGCCAGCAGCTTAGAGGCAGGGTCGGACACAGATACGCAGTATTTT. Translated, it gives CASSLEAGSDTDTQYF. This rearrangement joins TRBV7-2 to TRBJ2-3, with TRBD1 as a possible D gene (5 bases). Germline V gene data show CDR1 as SGHTA and CDR2 as FQGNSA. V was clipped by 1 base and J by 2 bases, with 13 bases between them. This CDR3 region has 16 residues. Complete variable domain (other parts from reference TRBV7-2 and TRBJ2-3): GAGVSQSPSNKVTEKGKDVELRCDPISGHTALYWYRQSLGQGLEFLIYFQGNSAPDKSGLPSDRFSAERTGGSVSTLTIQRTQQEDSAVYLCASSLEAGSDTDTQYFGPGTRLTVL.

V gene TRBV4-1 combines with J gene TRBJ1-5; D is unclear. There are 16 residues in the CDR3. V was clipped by 3 bases and J by 4 bases, with 16 bases between them. Per germline, CDR1 MGHRA and CDR2 YSYEKL. In nucleotides, the CDR3 is TGCGCCAGCAGCCATCCTGGCGGGGTCGGGAATCAGCCCCAGCATTTT. As protein: CASSHPGGVGNQPQHF.

There are many counts of this clonotype. This chain uses TRBV7-2 with TRBJ2-7, with D unresolved. CDR1 is SGHTA and CDR2 is FQGNSA in the germline V gene. Trimming removed 5 bases at V and 1 base at J, with 9 bases between. The CDR3 consists of 13 residues. Here the CDR3 reads CASSGKPSYEQYF. CDR3 DNA sequence: TGTGCCAGCAGCGGGAAACCGTCCTACGAGCAGTACTTC.

This clonotype has a handful of counts. This chain connects TRBV7-2 to TRBJ1-1; the D gene is possibly TRBD1 (6 bases). Germline assignment: CDR1 SGHTA and CDR2 FQGNSA. The CDR3 is made up of 15 amino acids. With 1 base removed from V and 0 bases from J, the gap between germline ends came to 9 bases. The CDR3 spells CASSLVGQMNTEAFF. As DNA, the CDR3 is TGTGCCAGCAGCTTAGTTGGACAGATGAACACTGAAGCTTTCTTT.

The chain joins TRBV2 to TRBJ1-2; the D is unclear. Trimming took off 5 bases at V and 4 bases at J, with 17 bases between the two ends. The CDR3 is 15 amino acids. CDR1 and CDR2 (germline): SNHLY, FYNNEI. CDR3 in DNA: TGTGCCAGCAGTCCCCGGGCCGGCGGAGGCTATGGCTACACCTTC. Translated, it gives CASSPRAGGGYGYTF.

The gene calls are TRBV7-9 and TRBJ1-4; TRBD1 is a possible D gene (6 bases). Germline-derived CDR1 and CDR2 are SEHNR and FQNEAQ (reference sequence). This CDR3 is 12 amino acids long. Trimming stripped 8 bases from V and 4 bases from J, with 8 bases between. For the CDR3, the DNA is TGTGCCAGCGGGGGACATAATGAAAAACTGTTTTTT. Translating it yields CASGGHNEKLFF.

The chain has TRBV7-9 and TRBJ1-2; D is unresolved. This CDR3 has 14 residues. The V gene lost 4 bases and the J gene lost 4 bases, with 13 bases spanning the gap. In germline, CDR1 is SEHNR, CDR2 FQNEAQ (reference sequence). The DNA of the CDR3 is TGTGCCAGCAGCTCGCGGACGGAAATCTATGGCTACACCTTC. Translated: CASSSRTEIYGYTF.

This clonotype was recorded a few times. V is TRBV7-6 and J is TRBJ2-2, with D perhaps TRBD2 (6 bases). The CDR3 extends over 15 amino acids. With 1 base removed from V and 5 bases from J, the gap between germline ends came to 11 bases. Looked up from germline, CDR1 is SGHVS and CDR2 is FNYEAQ. CDR3 sequence (DNA): TGTGCCAGCAGCTTAGGCCTAGCGAGTACCGGGGAGCTGTTTTTT. It translates to CASSLGLASTGELFF.